A single TCR beta chain is shown here with its context. What it recognizes is unknown. Single cDNA molecules in the library carried unique molecular identifiers attached during preparation. TCRdb re-derived calls from the RACE reads in MiXCR, one entry per CDR3 protein. In the table there are approximately 110,000 distinct CDR3 sequences, approximately 11% of which are singletons. The sample is drawn from a study of human T cells and chemical hapten exposure. At the level of the study: Donors were sensitized with 2% DPC on the upper inner arm. Findings of the study overall: The donor cohort had alopecia, so its immune response may not match that of healthy people.

Time point described: patch test 1, 2 weeks after DPC sensitization. The treatment is: therapeutic diphenylcyclopropenone sensitization with weekly scalp DPC. People who gave samples had alopecia, were 18 to 70 years old, and were suitable for DPC. The CDR3 spans 12 residues. Trimming left V 5 bases short and J 15 bases short, with 17 bases between. Per germline, CDR1 SEHNR and CDR2 FQNEAQ (reference sequence). This sample comprised whole blood, obtained in connection with sensitization to the hapten diphenylcyclopropenone (DPC). This clonotype originated in a woman between 40 and 50 years old with alopecia areata. Some clones in this sample may be carry-over from other donors' samples. The chain joins TRBV7-9 to TRBJ2-1; D is perhaps TRBD1 or TRBD2 (5 bases each). CDR3 loop: CASSRDSGRAFF. CDR3 coding DNA: TGTGCCAGCAGCCGTGACTCGGGGCGCGCGTTCTTC.